This T cell receptor beta chain came from a study of CD8+CD57+ T cells in acquired aplastic anemia. Study in general: On average, sorted CD4+ and CD8+ cells gave 3 to 4 ug of DNA.

Previously, flow cytometry had revealed CD8+CD57+ cell expansion in the patients chosen for sequencing. The diagnosis in all patients was severe acquired aplastic anemia. This clonotype was recorded at least ten times. The target antigen is unknown. Genomic DNA was employed as the template in profiling TCR beta VDJ and CDR3. In TCRdb, the reads were re-called with MiXCR into one record per CDR3 protein. The data hold about 120,000 distinct CDR3 sequences, with 40% observed a single time. The CDR3 spans 15 residues. V was pared by 2 bases and J by 5 bases, with 5 bases of the junction left unmatched. The germline gives CDR1 KGHDR, CDR2 SFDVKD. Study-level results: In common between the patients and the controls were around 30 CD8+ CDR3 sequences.

The TCR originated in a human donor with aplastic anemia. The sequenced material came from sorted CD4+, CD8+, or CD8+CD57+ T cells (not recorded which) from PBMCs. The chain joins TRBV24-1 to TRBJ1-1; 9 bases line up with TRBD1. The DNA for the CDR3 is TGTGCCACCAGTGATTCCTCGGACAGGGGAACTGAAGCTTTCTTT. This codes for CATSDSSDRGTEAFF.